This TCR beta chain stems from a study of T cell repertoires in ileal Crohn's disease. About the research overall: At postoperative colonoscopy, neoterminal ileum biopsies were taken as M6. Study conclusions and caveats: Within the first postoperative year, endoscopy came at median about 7.3 months. All patients with clonality above 26.8% had endoscopic recurrence.

Trimming removed 3 bases from V and 10 bases from J; junction bases left unmatched: 12. Germline V lookup: CDR1 GTSNPN, CDR2 SVGIG (reference sequence). The CDR3 has 15 residues. This clone came up a few times. The antigen remains undetermined. The table came from immunoSEQ multiplex PCR; TCRdb's copy has only in-frame clones and leaves some out. This table has some 5,400 clones, 69% appearing once. Stated time point: neoterminal ileum biopsy at postoperative endoscopy, about 6 months after surgery. Included were adult ileal or ileocolonic Crohn's patients indicated for ileocolonic resection. The sequenced material came from ileal tissue. The gene calls are TRBV30 and TRBJ1-6; 7 bases agree with TRBD1. This receptor was identified in an adult with Crohn's disease. In nucleotides, the CDR3 is TGTGCCTGGAGGTTGGCAGGGGGATGGGGATCACCCCTCCACTTT. Its translation: CAWRLAGGWGSPLHF.